This TCR beta chain is from a study of shared clonotypes between healthy human individuals. Within Nashville, Tennessee resided all donors, each a Caucasian adult. In germline, CDR1 is SEHNR, CDR2 FQNEAQ (reference sequence). This CDR3 has 14 residues. This clone was found a few times. A read error may produce the germline difference seen at one junction end. TCRdb keeps only in-frame clones here, not all; method: immunoSEQ multiplex PCR. The repertoire holds 530,000 or so clones, with about three quarters as singletons. The chain carries TRBV7-9 and TRBJ2-3; D is ambiguous. This sequence originates from a woman between 40 and 55 years old in good health. Some clones in this sample may be carry-over from other donors' samples. Sequencing used PBMCs. The CDR3 sequence: CASRLVRTTDTQYF. CDR3 DNA sequence: TGTGCCAGCAGATTAGTTCGCACCACAGATACGCAGTATTTT.